This TCR beta chain is drawn from a study of identical twins. To note about this clonotype: Its target is not known.

cDNA carried unique molecular identifiers, and a universal primer site was added by template switching. TCRdb re-called the 5' RACE reads with MiXCR, one entry per CDR3 protein. The profile shows some 1,700,000 distinct CDR3 sequences, more than 30% of them singletons. Study conclusions and caveats: For out-of-frame beta sequences, excess twin sharing was weaker. While abundant cord blood beta clonotypes carried fewer insertions, memory repertoires showed no such pattern. Modelling approaches yielded underestimates of out-of-frame TCR alpha sharing between monozygotic twins.

V was cut by 5 bases and J by 5 bases, with 15 bases left in between. The germline V gene has CDR1 MNHNY and CDR2 SVGAGI (reference sequence). This CDR3 region has 15 residues. The chain employs TRBV6-6 and TRBJ1-4; TRBD1 is a possible D gene (5 bases). Specimen: cord blood. This TCR was sampled from a newborn girl in good health. The CDR3 DNA reads TGTGCCAGCAGTCCCGCAGGGTCCGGGAATGAAAAACTGTTTTTT. Protein sequence: CASSPAGSGNEKLFF.